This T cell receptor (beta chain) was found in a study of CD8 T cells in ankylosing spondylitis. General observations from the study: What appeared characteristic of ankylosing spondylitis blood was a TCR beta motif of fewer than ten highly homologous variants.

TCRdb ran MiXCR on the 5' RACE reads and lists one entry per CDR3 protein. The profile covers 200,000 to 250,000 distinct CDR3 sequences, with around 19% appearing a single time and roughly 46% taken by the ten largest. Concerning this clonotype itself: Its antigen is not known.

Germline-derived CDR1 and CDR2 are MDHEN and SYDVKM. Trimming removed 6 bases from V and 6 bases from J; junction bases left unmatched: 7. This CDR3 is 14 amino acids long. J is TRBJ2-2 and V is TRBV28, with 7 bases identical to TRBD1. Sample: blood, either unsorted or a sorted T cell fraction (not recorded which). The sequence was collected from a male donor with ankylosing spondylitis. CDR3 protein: CASRDRAVAGELFF. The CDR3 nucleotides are TGTGCCAGCAGAGACAGGGCGGTCGCCGGGGAGCTGTTTTTT.